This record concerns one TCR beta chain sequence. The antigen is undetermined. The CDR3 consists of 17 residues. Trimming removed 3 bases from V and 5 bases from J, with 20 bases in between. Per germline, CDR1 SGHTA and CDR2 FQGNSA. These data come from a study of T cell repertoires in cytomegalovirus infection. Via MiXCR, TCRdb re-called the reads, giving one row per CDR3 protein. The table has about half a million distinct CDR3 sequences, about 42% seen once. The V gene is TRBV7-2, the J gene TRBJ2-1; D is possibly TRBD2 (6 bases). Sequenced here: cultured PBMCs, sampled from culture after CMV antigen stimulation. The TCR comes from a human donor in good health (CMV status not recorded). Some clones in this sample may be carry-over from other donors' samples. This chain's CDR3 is CASSFPGLSPGDNEQFF. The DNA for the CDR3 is TGTGCCAGCAGCTTCCCCGGACTAAGTCCGGGCGACAATGAGCAGTTCTTC.